Listed below are T cell receptor beta chains from one sample, sequenced in a study of CXCR3-negative and CXCR3-positive naive CD8 T cells. TCRdb reprocessed the 5' RACE reads and keeps a single row for each CDR3 protein, giving no DNA. The sample features fewer than 80,000 distinct CDR3 sequences, with about 1.5% in its top ten. The material sequenced was naive CXCR3- CD8+ T cells from blood. All receptors come from a human donor in good health. Some clones in this sample may be carry-over from other donors' samples. CDR3s include the opening cysteine and the closing phenylalanine or tryptophan.

J gene: TRBJ2-1; V gene: TRBV28; CDR3 protein: CASSPPGQGANEQFF
J gene: TRBJ2-1; V gene: TRBV9; CDR3 protein: CASSPAAGLWDEQFF
J gene: TRBJ2-5; V gene: TRBV9; CDR3 protein: CASSVMAGGPGETQYF
J gene: TRBJ2-2; V gene: TRBV29-1; CDR3 protein: CSASLAGGPRTGELFF
J gene: TRBJ2-1; V gene: TRBV29-1; CDR3 protein: CSVVGLLDNEQFF
J gene: TRBJ2-7; V gene: TRBV29-1; CDR3 protein: CSVSGSYEGLAGYEQYF
J gene: TRBJ2-7; V gene: TRBV28; CDR3 protein: CASSQIPYEQYF
J gene: TRBJ1-2; V gene: TRBV29-1; CDR3 protein: CSVDATGAGGYTF
J gene: TRBJ2-1; V gene: TRBV28; CDR3 protein: CASSELDEQFF
J gene: TRBJ2-1; V gene: TRBV7-2; CDR3 protein: CASSLYRLGELYNEQFF
J gene: TRBJ2-1; V gene: TRBV29-1; CDR3 protein: CSVELGGAEEQFF
J gene: TRBJ1-4; V gene: TRBV4-1; CDR3 protein: CASSQAATENEKLFF
J gene: TRBJ2-1; V gene: TRBV12-3/TRBV12-4; CDR3 protein: CASSLRDRSSYNEQFF
J gene: TRBJ1-5; V gene: TRBV19; CDR3 protein: CASSHRGDQPHHF
J gene: TRBJ1-5; V gene: TRBV19; CDR3 protein: CASSMTRQAFNQPQHF
J gene: TRBJ2-1; V gene: TRBV6-5; CDR3 protein: CASSYIPSGGNYNEQFF
J gene: TRBJ1-1; V gene: TRBV28; CDR3 protein: CASSFTDREVDEAFF